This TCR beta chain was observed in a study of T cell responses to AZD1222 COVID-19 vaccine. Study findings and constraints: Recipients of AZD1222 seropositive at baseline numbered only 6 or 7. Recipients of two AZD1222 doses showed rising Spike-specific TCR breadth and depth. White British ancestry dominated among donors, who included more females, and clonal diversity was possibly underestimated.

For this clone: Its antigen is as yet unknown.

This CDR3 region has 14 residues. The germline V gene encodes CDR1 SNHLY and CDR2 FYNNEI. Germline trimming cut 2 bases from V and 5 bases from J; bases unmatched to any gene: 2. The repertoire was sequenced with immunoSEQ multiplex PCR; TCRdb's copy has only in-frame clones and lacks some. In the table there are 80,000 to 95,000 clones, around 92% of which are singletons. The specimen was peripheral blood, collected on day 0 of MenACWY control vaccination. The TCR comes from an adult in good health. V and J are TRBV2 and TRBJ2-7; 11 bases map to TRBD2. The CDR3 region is CASSELAGGHEQYF. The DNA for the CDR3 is TGTGCCAGCAGTGAACTAGCGGGGGGACACGAGCAGTACTTC.